Below, one T cell receptor (beta chain) is given with its context. Its specificity is unknown. The CDR3 spans 15 residues. The V end was cut by 7 bases, the J end by 3 bases, with 18 bases between. The germline gives CDR1 SEHNR, CDR2 FQNEAQ (reference sequence). This sample was included in a study of T cell responses to AZD1222 COVID-19 vaccine. Study-wide results and caveats: Two AZD1222 administrations were followed by greater Spike-specific TCR breadth and depth.

Clones were read by immunoSEQ multiplex PCR, and TCRdb kept only the in-frame ones, dropping some. The sample lists 150,000 to 200,000 clones; just over 90% were seen once. The clonotype originates from an adult who received the AZD1222 COVID-19 vaccine. The rearrangement uses TRBV7-9 and TRBJ2-5, with D possibly matching TRBD2 (6 bases). The source material was peripheral blood, sampled 28 days after the second AZD1222 dose. The CDR3 region has the DNA TGTGCCAGCACCAACTATGGGGGAGGAGAAGAGACCCAGTACTTC. Its protein product is CASTNYGGGEETQYF.